These 2 T cell receptor beta chains originate from one sample sequenced in a study of cytomegalovirus exposure and HLA in healthy donors. PCR used 60 Vbeta primers and 13 Jbeta primers. TCRdb's copy holds only in-frame clones and misses some; the assay was immunoSEQ multiplex PCR. The sample has 150,000 to 200,000 clones, roughly 85% seen once; the top ten hold approximately 1.3%. Sequences were obtained from PBMCs. These receptors all come from a man younger than 45 in good health and CMV-seronegative.

This chain connects TRBV5-6 to TRBJ2-7; TRBD2 might be the D (5 bases). The CDR3 runs 14 residues. Germline CDR1 and CDR2: SGHDT and YYEEEE. Trimming cost V 4 bases and J 6 bases, with 17 bases left between them. CDR3 loop: CASSPDRRGGEQYF. The CDR3 DNA follows: TGTGCCAGCAGCCCGGACCGCCGGGGTGGCGAGCAGTACTTC. Supplemented by reference TRBV5-6 and TRBJ2-7, the full variable domain reads DAGVTQSPTHLIKTRGQQVTLRCSPKSGHDTVSWYQQALGQGPQFIFQYYEEEERQRGNFPDRFSGHQFPNYSSELNVNALLLGDSALYLCASSPDRRGGEQYFGPGTRLTVT.

V gene TRBV5-6 combines with J gene TRBJ2-1; 8 nucleotides agree with TRBD2. V gave up 4 bases and J gave up 7 bases; unmatched junction bases: 10. There are 15 residues in the CDR3. The germline V gene has CDR1 SGHDT and CDR2 YYEEEE. The CDR3 DNA reads TGTGCCAGCAGCCCCTTGACTAGCGACTCTAATGAGCAGTTCTTC. Protein sequence: CASSPLTSDSNEQFF. Based on the CDR3 plus reference TRBV5-6 and TRBJ2-1, the full variable domain is DAGVTQSPTHLIKTRGQQVTLRCSPKSGHDTVSWYQQALGQGPQFIFQYYEEEERQRGNFPDRFSGHQFPNYSSELNVNALLLGDSALYLCASSPLTSDSNEQFFGPGTRLTVL.